The rows below give T cell receptor beta chains drawn from one sample of a study of T-cell memory formation after mild COVID-19. Via MiXCR, TCRdb re-called the 5' RACE reads, giving one row per CDR3 protein. The top ten hold approximately 22% of the sample, which has 250,000 to 400,000 distinct CDR3 sequences, approximately 15% seen once. Sequencing was done on a sample of PBMCs or a T cell subset sorted from them (not recorded which). The receptors shown here come from a man younger than 30 who had mild COVID-19 (a few samples of this study predate the infection). Cell type and time point are not known. Each CDR3 is given with its conserved first and last residue.

j_gene	v_gene	CDR3aa
TRBJ2-1	TRBV7-9	CASSNHFRCQVQFF
TRBJ1-3	TRBV7-9	CASSPSGISGNTIYF
TRBJ2-1	TRBV12-3/TRBV12-4	CASSFPGTEQFF
TRBJ2-2	TRBV20-1	CSATGTPNTGELFF
TRBJ2-1	TRBV4-3	CASSQDFPGRNYNEQFF
TRBJ2-2	TRBV4-3	CASSHLGGHTGELFF
TRBJ1-1	TRBV7-9	CASSRNQGSTEAFF
TRBJ2-5	TRBV12-3/TRBV12-4	CASSLGDRREETQYF
TRBJ1-1	TRBV5-1	CASSFDRGEAFF
TRBJ2-5	TRBV5-1	CASSSGLDGTQYF
TRBJ2-1	TRBV20-1	CSANVAGSSYNEQFF
TRBJ1-6	TRBV2	CASSLGAGNSPLHF
TRBJ1-3	TRBV4-3	CASSQDGATGNTIYF
TRBJ2-1	TRBV4-3	CASSQGSPPYNEQFF
TRBJ2-7	TRBV5-1	CASSGQQGSLFYEQYF
TRBJ1-1	TRBV4-3	CASSQEVTLNTEAFF
TRBJ2-7	TRBV2	CATLEPQGGEQYF
TRBJ2-5	TRBV2	CASSYMTEGETQYF
TRBJ2-3	TRBV29-1	CSVEERDSTDTQYF
TRBJ2-5	TRBV11-3	CASSSTGRETQYF
TRBJ2-5	TRBV4-3	CASSQERTSGEETQYF
TRBJ2-7	TRBV7-2	CASSVNAGALYEQYF
TRBJ1-1	TRBV9	CASSGRNTEAFF
TRBJ2-3	TRBV29-1	CSVGGSPDTQYF
TRBJ2-3	TRBV20-1	CSARAGADTQYF
TRBJ2-5	TRBV3-1	CASSQGILAVNGDQYF